Here is one TCR beta chain with its context. What this receptor recognizes is not known. Base-call qualities are not available, and no considerably larger clone is one nucleotide away. Genomic DNA served as template for TCR beta VDJ combination and CDR3 sequence profiling. An Illumina HiSeq 2000 was the platform used for TCR repertoire sequencing. As for how the authors treated the data: Repertoires were assessed using TRBV/TRBJ rearrangement plots, CDR3 size and DJ length profiles, and Simpson's diversity index. The immunodominant clone was defined as the most abundant DNA sequence in deep sequencing data. CDR3 amino acid sequences were screened for sharing across subjects and were compared with published repertoires and the VDJdb database. Using fastp trimming at Q25 and MiXCR clonotype assembly, TCRdb reanalyzed the public sequencing data and kept in-frame beta chains. A single entry per CDR3 protein holds the most common genes and DNA from its merged rows. These V and J calls derive from TCRdb rather than the authors' analysis. This sample is represented by fewer than 250,000 distinct CDR3 sequences; 40% to 50% of them were singletons. The ten top clones hold about 7.8% of the sample.

The data belong to a study of CD8+CD57+ T cells in acquired aplastic anemia (dated by TCRdb to the late 2010s). Notes on the research overall: Extracted DNA from sorted CD4+ and CD8+ cells averaged around 3.3 ug, ranging from roughly 0.17 to 30 ug. CD8+CD57+ expansion was defined as frequency above the mean frequency observed in healthy subjects. Here is what the overall study found, with its caveats: Twenty-nine CD8+ CDR3 sequences were found in both patients and controls but appeared to be highly expressed in patients and within the immunodominant clones of the patients. Patients and healthy controls showed no significant difference in CD8+ Simpson's diversity (P=0.060).

Flow cytometry had shown CD8+CD57+ cell expansion in the patients selected for sequencing. Every patient had a diagnosis of severe acquired aplastic anemia based on International Study of Aplastic Anemia and Agranulocytosis and Camitta criteria. At the time blood was sampled, none of the patients had received any therapy. In the study, sorted CD4+ and CD8+ blood T cells from patients with severe aplastic anemia and from healthy subjects underwent deep sequencing of TCR repertoires. Patients were enrolled in the USA under clinicaltrials.gov protocols 00001620, 01623167, 00001397, 00071045, 00081523 and 00961064. Ficoll-Paque density gradient centrifugation was used to isolate peripheral blood mononuclear cells. CD4+ and CD8+ T cells were sorted by FACS or magnetic beads before DNA extraction. Sequenced material: sorted CD4+, CD8+, or CD8+CD57+ T cells (not recorded which) from PBMCs. The receptor comes from a human donor with aplastic anemia.

CDR3 reads: CATSPFRANSYNSPLHF. Read as DNA, the sequence is TGTGCCACCAGCCCGTTCAGGGCGAACTCCTATAATTCACCCCTCCACTTT. Here the chain combines TRBV15 and TRBJ1-6, and TRBD1 may be the D gene, going by 5 matching bases. V and J are truncated by 5 bases and 0 bases respectively, leaving an intervening sequence of 14 bases. The germline V gene (reference sequence) supplies CDR1 LNHNV and CDR2 YYDKDF. From cysteine to phenylalanine, the CDR3 is 17 amino acids long. Only the CDR3 part of the read is kept: 51 bases, read in frame from the first base. The entire variable domain, with the stretches around the CDR3 drawn from the reference TRBV15 and TRBJ1-6 proteins, is DAMVIQNPRYQVTQFGKPVTLSCSQTLNHNVMYWYQQKSSQAPKLLFHYYDKDFNNEADTPDNFQSRRPNTSFCFLDIRSPGLGDTAMYLCATSPFRANSYNSPLHFGNGTRLTVT.